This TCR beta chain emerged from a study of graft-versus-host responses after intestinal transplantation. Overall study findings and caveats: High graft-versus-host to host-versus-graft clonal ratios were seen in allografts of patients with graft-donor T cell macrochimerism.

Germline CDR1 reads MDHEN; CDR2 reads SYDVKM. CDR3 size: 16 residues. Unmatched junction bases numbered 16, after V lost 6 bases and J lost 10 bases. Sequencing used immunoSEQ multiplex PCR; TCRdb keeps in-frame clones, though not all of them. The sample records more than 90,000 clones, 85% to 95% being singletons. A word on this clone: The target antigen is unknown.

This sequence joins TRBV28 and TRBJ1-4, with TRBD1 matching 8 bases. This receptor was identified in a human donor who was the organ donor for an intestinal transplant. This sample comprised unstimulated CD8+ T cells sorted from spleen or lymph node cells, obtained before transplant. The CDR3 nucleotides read TGTGCCAGCAGCACCCTCTTGGACAGGGTCTTTGTAAAACTGTTTTTT. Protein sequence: CASSTLLDRVFVKLFF.